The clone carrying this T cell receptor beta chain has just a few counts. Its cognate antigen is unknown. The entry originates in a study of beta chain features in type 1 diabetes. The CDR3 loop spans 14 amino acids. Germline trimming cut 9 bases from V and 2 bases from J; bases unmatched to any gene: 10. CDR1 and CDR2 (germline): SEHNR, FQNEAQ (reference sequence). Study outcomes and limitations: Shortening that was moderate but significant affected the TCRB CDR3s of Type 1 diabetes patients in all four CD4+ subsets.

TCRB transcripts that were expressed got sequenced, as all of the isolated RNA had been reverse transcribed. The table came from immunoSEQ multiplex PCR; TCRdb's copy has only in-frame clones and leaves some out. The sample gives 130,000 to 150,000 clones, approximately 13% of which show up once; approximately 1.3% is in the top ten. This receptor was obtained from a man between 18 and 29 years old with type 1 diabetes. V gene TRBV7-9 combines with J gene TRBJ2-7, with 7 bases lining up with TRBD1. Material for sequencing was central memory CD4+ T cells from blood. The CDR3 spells CASTETGNAYEQYF. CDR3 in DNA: TGTGCCAGTACTGAGACAGGGAATGCCTACGAGCAGTACTTC.